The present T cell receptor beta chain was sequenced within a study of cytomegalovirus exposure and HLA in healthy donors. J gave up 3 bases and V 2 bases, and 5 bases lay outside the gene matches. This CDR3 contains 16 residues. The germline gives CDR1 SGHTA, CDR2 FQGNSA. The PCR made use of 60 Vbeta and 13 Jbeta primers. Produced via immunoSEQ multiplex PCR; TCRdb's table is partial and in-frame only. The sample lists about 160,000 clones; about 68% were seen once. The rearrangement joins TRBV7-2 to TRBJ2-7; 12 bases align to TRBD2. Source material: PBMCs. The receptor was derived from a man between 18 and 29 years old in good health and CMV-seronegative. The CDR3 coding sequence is TGTGCCAGCAGCTTACGGACTAGCGGGGTAGTCTACGAGCAGTACTTC. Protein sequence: CASSLRTSGVVYEQYF.